Presented here are 5 T cell receptor beta chains from one specimen sequenced in a study of blood T cell repertoires in COVID-19. This table comes from immunoSEQ multiplex PCR, and its TCRdb copy is limited to in-frame clones, with some not included. The sample includes 90,000 to 100,000 clones, roughly 89% of them seen just once. Source material: peripheral blood. These TCRs come from a man in his 70s with active or convalescent COVID-19.

The CDR3 sequence is CATSRPGADTQYF. The CDR3 DNA is TGTGCCACCAGCAGACCAGGGGCAGATACGCAGTATTTT. The genes are TRBV24-1 and TRBJ2-3; D may be TRBD1 (6 bases). CDR1 is KGHDR, CDR2 SFDVKD, per germline. The CDR3 loop spans 13 amino acids. Trimming pared 7 bases from V and 4 bases from J, leaving 11 bases between.

The chain recombines TRBV5-1 with TRBJ2-6; 10 positions match TRBD1. Trimming cost V 3 bases and J 0 bases; bases outside gene matches: 6. The CDR3 loop spans 18 amino acids. In germline, CDR1 is SGHRS, CDR2 YFSETQ. CDR3: CASSSTGQGTSGANVLTF. In DNA form, the CDR3 reads TGCGCCAGCAGCTCTACGGGACAGGGGACCTCTGGGGCCAACGTCCTGACTTTC.

The chain is built from TRBV5-1 and TRBJ1-5; 8 positions match TRBD1. The CDR3 sequence is 14 residues long. Germline CDR1 is SGHRS and CDR2 is YFSETQ. V shed 4 bases and J 4 bases; nucleotides not matched to a gene: 4. The CDR3 sequence: CASSPGTGNQPQHF. The CDR3 bases are TGCGCCAGCAGCCCTGGGACAGGAAATCAGCCCCAGCATTTT.

V and J are TRBV6-5 and TRBJ2-7, with 9 positions matching TRBD1. The ends lost 5 bases at V and 2 bases at J; junction bases unmatched: 4. From germline, CDR1 is MNHEY and CDR2 SVGAGI. This CDR3 has 14 residues. The CDR3 nucleotides are TGTGCCAGCAGTAGGACAGGGGACCCCTACGAGCAGTACTTC. Translated, it gives CASSRTGDPYEQYF.

The chain employs TRBV5-4 and TRBJ1-3; D is unclear. This CDR3 region has 15 residues. CDR1 and CDR2 (germline): SGHNT, YYREEE (reference sequence). Trimming removed 0 bases at V and 2 bases at J, with 9 bases between. CDR3 protein: CASSLDRQAGNTIYF. DNA for the CDR3: TGTGCCAGCAGCTTGGACAGACAAGCTGGAAACACCATATATTTT.